This T cell receptor (beta chain) was documented in a study of T cell repertoires in cytomegalovirus infection. Study-wide background: Indications came from public TCR beta signatures; they pointed to CMV infection and to a matching HLA type.

One entry per CDR3 protein, called by TCRdb with MiXCR from the reads. Among about 60,000 distinct CDR3 sequences, more than 25% were seen once, and the ten largest hold roughly 70%. Study-wide points: The ex vivo response was dominated by HLA-C-restricted CMV-specific TCR beta clonotypes. Summed public TCR beta family frequency identified CMV carriers bearing the relevant HLA.

Trimming removed 1 base from V and 3 bases from J, with 10 bases in between. CDR1 and CDR2 (germline): SNHLY, FYNNEI. The CDR3 sequence is 15 residues long. The sample holds a few counts of this clonotype. Antigen unknown. This rearrangement joins TRBV2 to TRBJ1-5; D unclear. The TCR sequence derives from a human donor in good health (CMV status not recorded). Some clones in this sample may be carry-over from other donors' samples. Material for sequencing was PBMCs, sequenced either directly or after in vitro stimulation (not recorded which). The CDR3 sequence is CASSEVGWYNQPQHF. Here the CDR3 DNA reads TGTGCCAGCAGTGAAGTGGGATGGTACAATCAGCCCCAGCATTTT.